Listed below are T cell receptor beta chains from one sample, sequenced in a study of blood T cell repertoires in COVID-19. Sequenced by immunoSEQ multiplex PCR; TCRdb stores in-frame clones only, minus some. This sample has over 200,000 clones, with more than 75% found just once. The sample consisted of PBMCs or T cells enriched from blood (not recorded which). These receptors all come from a man aged 18 to 29 who had recovered from COVID-19. Each CDR3 is given with its conserved first and last residue. D genes are given only for firm matches. Size is stated for part of the rows, as once, few or many counts, or as a class when the clone is expanded.

.	.	TRBV29-1	TRBJ1-4	CSVEEPGNEKLFF	TGCAGCGTTGAAGAGCCAGGCAATGAAAAACTGTTTTTT
.	.	TRBV7-9	TRBJ1-1	CASTRGGGNTEAFF	TGTGCCAGCACCCGCGGGGGGGGTAACACTGAAGCTTTCTTT
.	TRBD1	TRBV19	TRBJ2-1	CASSSSTGYNEQFF	TGTGCCAGTAGTTCATCGACAGGGTACAATGAGCAGTTCTTC
.	TRBD1	TRBV12-5	TRBJ1-1	CASVIPGQGASTEAFF	TGTGCTAGTGTCATTCCGGGACAGGGGGCTAGCACTGAAGCTTTCTTT
.	TRBD1	TRBV30	TRBJ1-1	CAWRTGRDTEAFF	TGTGCCTGGAGGACAGGGAGAGACACTGAAGCTTTCTTT
.	TRBD2	TRBV5-1	TRBJ2-1	CASSPGLAGGRIEQFF	TGCGCCAGCAGCCCGGGACTAGCGGGAGGACGGATTGAGCAGTTCTTC
few	TRBD1	TRBV27	TRBJ1-2	CASRNRGAGGYTF	TGTGCCAGCAGAAACAGGGGGGCGGGCGGCTACACCTTC
few	TRBD1	TRBV16	TRBJ2-7	CASSPTGADYEQYF	TGTGCCAGCAGCCCCACAGGGGCGGACTACGAGCAGTACTTC
.	.	TRBV4-1	TRBJ2-7	CASSQDRGQLQYF	TGCGCCAGCAGCCAAGATCGAGGCCAGCTGCAGTACTTC
.	.	TRBV7-9	TRBJ1-3	CASSMAPSTVSSGNTIYF	TGTGCCAGCAGCATGGCCCCATCGACAGTAAGCTCTGGAAACACCATATATTTT
.	.	TRBV6-5	TRBJ2-1	CASERVSYNEQFF	TGTGCCAGCGAGCGGGTCTCCTACAATGAGCAGTTCTTC
.	.	TRBV30	TRBJ1-5	CAWAGGGNQPQHF	TGTGCCTGGGCGGGGGGTGGCAATCAGCCCCAGCATTTT